This TCR beta chain was recorded in a study of CD8+CD57+ T cells in acquired aplastic anemia. Study context: DNA from sorted CD4+ and CD8+ cells averaged roughly 3.4 ug.

The template for TCR beta VDJ and CDR3 sequence profiling was genomic DNA. MiXCR was run by TCRdb on the reads, yielding one entry per CDR3 protein. The data show hundreds of thousands of distinct CDR3 sequences, more than 25% seen once. The patients chosen for sequencing had shown expansion of CD8+CD57+ cells (detected by flow cytometry). The CDR3 is 15 residues long. Unmatched junction bases numbered 2, after V lost 0 bases and J lost 2 bases. The germline CDR1 and CDR2 sequences are SGDLS and YYNGEE. The study's findings and limits: Between patients and controls, about 30 CD8+ CDR3 sequences were found in common.

This clonotype was seen at least ten times. The antigen remains undetermined. The J gene is TRBJ2-1, the V gene TRBV9; 7 bases are a match to TRBD2. Sequences were obtained from sorted CD4+, CD8+, or CD8+CD57+ T cells (not recorded which) from PBMCs. The TCR sequence derives from a human donor with aplastic anemia. The CDR3 is CASSVERETYNEQFF. In DNA, the CDR3 is TGTGCCAGCAGCGTAGAGCGGGAAACCTACAATGAGCAGTTCTTC.